This T cell receptor (beta chain) was recorded in a study of shared clonotypes between healthy human individuals. For the study at large: A donor's plate count was three for CD4 naive and three for CD4 memory; CD8 naive had two and CD8 memory one.

Note on this clone: Its specificity is not known.

Study-wide points: What limited the represented genetic and exposure-history diversity was the small number of donors.

There are 16 residues in the CDR3. Trimming took off 6 bases at V and 2 bases at J, with 18 bases between the two ends. CDR1 is MDHEN, CDR2 SYDVKM, per germline. CD8 cells classed as naive were CD45RO-negative and positively selected for CCR7, excluding terminally differentiated effector memory CD45RA+ cells. Assay execution took place at the deep level. Repertoires were generated with immunoSEQ multiplex PCR, while TCRdb's copy carries only in-frame clones and drops some. Of about 680,000 clones in the sample, about 91% were seen once. The chain employs TRBV28 and TRBJ2-3; maybe TRBD1 (6 bases). The sample consisted of naive CD8+ T cells sorted from blood. This TCR came from a man aged 25 to 40 in good health. The CDR3: CASRGSIRQDTDTQYF. Written as DNA, the CDR3 is TGTGCCAGCAGAGGAAGCATCCGACAGGACACAGATACGCAGTATTTT.